One and the same sample provided the 18 T cell receptor beta chains below, sequenced in a study of T cell responses to AZD1222 COVID-19 vaccine. Assay used: immunoSEQ multiplex PCR; TCRdb lists only in-frame clones, some missing. The table records 58,000 or so clones, less than 90% of them present only once. This specimen was peripheral blood, taken on day 0 of AZD1222 vaccination. The receptor source for this set is an adult in good health.

The chain couples TRBV7-9 to TRBJ2-1; a possible D gene is TRBD2 (6 bases). The CDR3 totals 15 residues. Germline CDR1 is SEHNR and CDR2 is FQNEAQ (reference sequence). V was cut by 2 bases and J by 2 bases, with 10 bases left in between. As DNA, the CDR3 is TGTGCCAGCAGCTTATTAGCGGAAACCTACAATGAGCAGTTCTTC. It codes for CASSLLAETYNEQFF.

J is TRBJ2-7 and V is TRBV10-3; possible D gene TRBD2, 5 bases. Trimming removed 1 base from V and 6 bases from J, with 13 bases in between. The CDR3 extends over 14 amino acids. The germline CDR1 and CDR2 sequences are ENHRY and SYGVKD. The CDR3 DNA follows: TGTGCCATCAGTGAGTTGGGAGCGCCCCTCGAGCAGTACTTC. Amino acids: CAISELGAPLEQYF.

This clone was counted only a few times. V gene TRBV28 combines with J gene TRBJ1-6, with TRBD1 matching 7 bases. The CDR3 consists of 15 residues. CDR1 is MDHEN and CDR2 is SYDVKM in the germline V gene. The V gene end was trimmed by 2 bases and the J gene end by 3 bases; junction bases not matched to a gene: 1. The CDR3 DNA follows: TGTGCCAGCAGTTTAACAGGGGTCTATAATTCACCCCTCCACTTT. Protein: CASSLTGVYNSPLHF.

CDR3 bases: TGTGCCAGCAGCCATGTCGGGGGGGACACTGAAGCTTTCTTT. Amino acid sequence: CASSHVGGDTEAFF. The chain has TRBV3-1 (or the pseudogene TRBV3-2) and TRBJ1-1; D possibly corresponds to TRBD1 (5 bases). CDR1 and CDR2 from the germline V gene are LGHDT and YNNKEL (reference sequence). V lost 3 bases and J lost 3, with 11 bases in between. The CDR3 length is 14 residues.

The chain uses TRBV2 and TRBJ2-3; no reliable D call. The V and J ends lost 5 bases and 6 bases respectively, with 15 bases between them. Germline CDR1 reads SNHLY; CDR2 reads FYNNEI. This CDR3 region has 14 residues. CDR3 DNA: TGTGCCAGCAGTTGGGCCATGAACGAGGATACGCAGTATTTT. This codes for CASSWAMNEDTQYF.

The chain uses TRBV4-2 and TRBJ1-2; 7 bases are shared with TRBD1. Germline loops: CDR1 LGHNA, CDR2 YNFKEQ. CDR3 length: 15 residues. J lost 8 bases, V lost 0 bases, and 9 bases had no gene match. The CDR3 sequence: CASSQEEGGAGGYTF. For the CDR3, the DNA is TGTGCCAGCAGCCAAGAAGAAGGGGGCGCCGGGGGCTACACCTTC.

The V gene is TRBV28, the J gene TRBJ1-2; D call uncertain. The V end lost 1 base, the J end lost 2 bases, and 2 bases lay between the germline ends. Germline CDR1 reads MDHEN; CDR2 reads SYDVKM. This CDR3 is built from 12 residues. CDR3 protein: CASSLLNYGYTF. For the CDR3, the DNA is TGTGCCAGCAGTTTATTGAACTATGGCTACACCTTC.

The rearrangement uses TRBV3-1 (or the pseudogene TRBV3-2) and TRBJ2-3; D is unresolved. The CDR3 loop spans 13 amino acids. Trimming removed 3 bases at V and 6 bases at J, with 10 bases between. CDR1 is LGHDT and CDR2 is YNNKEL in the germline V gene (reference sequence). This chain's CDR3 is CASSQRSVDTQYF. The CDR3 bases are TGTGCCAGCAGCCAGCGGTCAGTCGATACGCAGTATTTT.

This chain connects TRBV6-5 to TRBJ1-5; the D gene is possibly TRBD1 (5 bases). The V gene lost 0 bases and the J gene lost 5 bases, with 11 bases spanning the gap. The germline V gene encodes CDR1 MNHEY and CDR2 SVGAGI. The CDR3 loop spans 15 amino acids. The CDR3 loop is CASSYSYRGDQPQHF. Written as DNA, the CDR3 is TGTGCCAGCAGTTACTCTTATCGAGGGGATCAGCCCCAGCATTTT.

This clone occurred once. The V and J genes are TRBV14 and TRBJ2-3; TRBD2 might be the D (6 bases). CDR1 is SGHDN and CDR2 is FVKESK in the germline V gene. V lost 4 bases and J 2 bases, leaving 13 bases between the germline ends. This CDR3 spans 15 amino acids. CDR3 sequence reads: CASSPRLGYTDTQYF. CDR3 nucleotide sequence: TGTGCCAGCAGCCCCCGACTAGGATACACAGATACGCAGTATTTT.

The chain carries TRBV27 and TRBJ1-1; 7 nucleotides line up with TRBD1. The germline V gene has CDR1 MNHEY and CDR2 SMNVEV (reference sequence). The CDR3 is 13 amino acids. Unmatched junction bases numbered 10, after V lost 10 bases and J lost 5 bases. CDR3 loop: CATRDRVFTEAFF. CDR3 nucleotide sequence: TGTGCCACAAGAGACAGGGTGTTTACTGAAGCTTTCTTT.

This clone was seen a few times. This chain joins TRBV4-2 and TRBJ1-6; maybe TRBD1 (6 bases). Trimming left V 0 bases short and J 2 bases short, with 11 bases between. This CDR3 is 17 amino acids long. From germline, CDR1 is LGHNA and CDR2 YNFKEQ. This CDR3 is CASSQEGQIAYNSPLHF. The CDR3, as DNA: TGTGCCAGCAGCCAAGAAGGACAGATCGCCTATAATTCACCCCTCCACTTT.

The chain has TRBV28 and TRBJ1-1; D is uncertain. CDR3 length equals 15 residues. Trimming removed 0 bases from V and 3 bases from J, with 11 bases in between. Germline V gives CDR1 MDHEN, CDR2 SYDVKM. In nucleotides, the CDR3 is TGTGCCAGCAGTTTATGGAACAGCCTGGACACTGAAGCTTTCTTT. Residues: CASSLWNSLDTEAFF.

This chain connects TRBV6-5 to TRBJ1-4, with 8 bases matching TRBD1. The germline CDR1 and CDR2 sequences are MNHEY and SVGAGI. The CDR3 loop spans 13 amino acids. With V trimmed by 8 bases and J by 3 bases, 2 bases remained unmatched. The CDR3: CASEDRANEKLFF. As DNA, the CDR3 is TGTGCCAGCGAGGACAGGGCTAATGAAAAACTGTTTTTT.

The rearrangement links TRBV11-2 to TRBJ1-3; 7 bases align to TRBD1. J gave up 4 bases and V 0 bases, and 3 bases lay outside the gene matches. From germline, CDR1 is SGHAT and CDR2 FQNNGV. This CDR3 contains 15 residues. CDR3 amino acids: CASSLDPTGGNTIYF. The DNA for the CDR3 is TGTGCCAGCAGCTTAGACCCGACAGGGGGAAACACCATATATTTT.

The CDR3 sequence: CASSSLAEGTDTQYF. In nucleotides, the CDR3 is TGTGCCAGCAGCTCACTAGCGGAGGGCACAGATACGCAGTATTTT. This rearrangement joins TRBV5-8 to TRBJ2-3; 8 nucleotides match TRBD2. This CDR3 region has 15 residues. The ends lost 3 bases at V and 1 base at J; junction bases unmatched: 4. Germline V lookup: CDR1 SGHTS, CDR2 YDEGEE.

This clone was seen only once. The chain joins TRBV18 to TRBJ2-1; a weak D match, TRBD2 (6 bases). Trimming removed 6 bases at V and 7 bases at J, with 16 bases between. The CDR3 has 14 residues. Germline CDR1 reads KGHSH; CDR2 reads LQKENI. DNA of the CDR3: TGTGCCAGCTCCCAGGTGGCAGGGAGGAATGAGCAGTTCTTC. Amino acids: CASSQVAGRNEQFF.

The gene calls are TRBV29-1 and TRBJ1-5; D unclear. V lost 4 bases and J 4 bases, leaving 14 bases between the germline ends. This CDR3 is 14 amino acids long. The germline gives CDR1 SQVTM, CDR2 ANQGSEA. CDR3 bases: TGCAGCGTTGGGGGAGGTTGGAAAAATCAGCCCCAGCATTTT. It codes for CSVGGGWKNQPQHF.